This T cell receptor (beta chain) was sequenced for a study of T-cell reconstitution after alpha-beta-depleted transplantation in children listed by TCRdb under 2016. Looking at the study overall: T-cell immune reconstitution after TCRalphabeta/CD19-depleted allogeneic hematopoietic cell transplantation in children was quantitatively tracked in the study by means of TCR repertoire profiling.

The treatment or condition label for this specimen denotes: allogeneic hematopoietic cell transplantation with graft depleted of TCRalphabeta T cells and CD19 B cells. The transplant recipients were children given TCRalphabeta/CD19-depleted allogeneic hematopoietic cell grafts. Here is what the overall study found, with its caveats: The high TCRbeta diversity at day 60 in some patients was ascribed to recipient T cells and intrathymic progenitors that had survived conditioning. Over subsequent months, a decline in hyperexpanded clone frequencies was noted, and after one year, T-cell counts and TCRbeta diversity were mostly ascribed to newly produced T cells. Apparently early alphabetaT-cell count recovery about two months after transplant reportedly relied on only several hundred rapidly expanded clones derived from non-depleted graft cells.

This clonotype was observed many times. The antigen this receptor binds is unknown. No base qualities exist here, and no much larger clone lies one base off it. Library method: PCR. Sequencing was performed on an Illumina HiSeq 2500. TCR libraries were prepared with molecular barcoding, using unique molecular identifiers to normalize TCRbeta repertoire quantification. TCRdb passed the public sequencing reads through fastp at Q25 and MiXCR, retaining productive beta sequences. Rows with a matching CDR3 protein are joined into one entry that keeps the most common DNA and genes. The sample table contains hundreds of thousands of distinct CDR3 sequences; only one count was recorded for around 8% of them. Approximately 6% of the sample is held by the ten biggest clonotypes. This sequence originates from a male patient younger than 18 who had a stem cell transplant for acute lymphoblastic leukemia, so the T cells may come from the graft donor. The sample consisted of PBMCs, mostly from graft donor cells, taken 180 days after TCRalphabeta/CD19-depleted stem cell transplant.

The CDR3 reads CASTMKRGGLAKNIQYF. The nucleotides are TGTGCCAGCACTATGAAGCGGGGGGGGCTAGCCAAAAACATTCAGTACTTC. The chain couples TRBV5-6 to TRBJ2-4; 10 central nucleotides agree with TRBD2. Counted from cysteine to phenylalanine, this CDR3 has 17 amino acids. Only CDR3 DNA is held: 51 bases, read in frame from base 1. Trimming takes 6 bases off V and 0 bases off J; junction bases not matched to a gene: 9. The germline V gene gives CDR1 as SGHDT and CDR2 as YYEEEE.